The 14 T cell receptor beta chains below were found in one sample sequenced in a study of human T cells and chemical hapten exposure. TCRdb re-called the RACE reads with MiXCR, one entry per CDR3 protein. The data hold tens of thousands of distinct CDR3 sequences, with roughly a tenth observed a single time. As for time point: patch test 3, about 24 weeks after DPC sensitization. Noted treatment: therapeutic diphenylcyclopropenone sensitization with weekly scalp DPC. Sequences were derived from whole blood, sampled in connection with sensitization to the hapten diphenylcyclopropenone (DPC). These receptors came from a middle-aged woman with alopecia areata. Some clones in this sample may be carry-over from other donors' samples.

This clonotype was seen more than once but under ten times. The chain combines TRBV7-6 with TRBJ2-1; D unclear. Trimming pared 1 base from V and 9 bases from J, leaving 16 bases between. Germline loops: CDR1 SGHVS, CDR2 FNYEAQ. CDR3 length: 15 residues. The CDR3 nucleotides are TGTGCCAGCAGCTTAGAATCAGTTTCCCCCAGTGAGCAGTTCTTC. Residues: CASSLESVSPSEQFF.

This clonotype was counted many times. V is TRBV4-1 and J is TRBJ2-1; D remains ambiguous. The length of the CDR3 is 12 residues. Germline V lookup: CDR1 MGHRA, CDR2 YSYEKL. V lost 1 base and J lost 6, with 4 bases in between. The CDR3 bases are TGCGCCAGCAGCCAAGGTCTCAATGAGCAGTTCTTC. It is translated as CASSQGLNEQFF.

This clonotype was counted ten times or more. The genes are TRBV6-2 or TRBV6-3 and TRBJ2-2; 8 bases fit TRBD1. The ends lost 2 bases at V and 5 bases at J; junction bases unmatched: 7. The CDR3 consists of 16 residues. Germline lookup yields CDR1 MNHEY and CDR2 SVGEGT. CDR3 in amino acids: CASSYGGDRTTGELFF. The CDR3 DNA reads as TGTGCCAGCAGTTACGGCGGGGACAGGACGACCGGGGAGCTGTTTTTT.

This clonotype was seen at least ten times. This sequence joins TRBV20-1 and TRBJ1-6; no definite D call. This CDR3 region has 15 residues. CDR1 is DFQATT, CDR2 SNEGSKA, per germline (reference sequence). V was clipped by 2 bases and J by 3 bases, with 11 bases between them. CDR3 residues: CSARHLAGYNSPLHF. CDR3 in DNA: TGCAGTGCTAGACATCTGGCGGGCTATAATTCACCCCTCCACTTT.

The chain combines TRBV5-1 with TRBJ2-3; D is unclear. The CDR3 extends over 16 amino acids. Germline V CDR1 and CDR2: SGHRS, YFSETQ. V shed 4 bases and J shed 0 bases, with 15 bases lying between them. CDR3 sequence (DNA): TGCGCCAGCAGCCCTACCACAGTCCGTAGCACAGATACGCAGTATTTT. It specifies CASSPTTVRSTDTQYF.

At least ten counts were recorded for this clonotype. The J gene is TRBJ1-5, the V gene TRBV5-6, with D uncertain. The CDR3 sequence is 10 residues long. The V end lost 10 bases, the J end lost 5 bases, and 7 bases lay between the germline ends. Germline V gene data show CDR1 as SGHDT and CDR2 as YYEEEE. CDR3 coding DNA: TGTGCCCCCGAAGATCAGCCCCAGCATTTT. It yields the protein CAPEDQPQHF.

As concerns this clonotype: One base away lies a much larger clone, so this may be a sequencing read error. V usage is TRBV6-1 and J usage is TRBJ2-2, with D possibly being TRBD2 (5 bases). CDR3 length equals 14 residues. Germline V gene data show CDR1 as MNHNS and CDR2 as SASEGT. The CDR3 DNA is TGTGCCACTGTCGGCAGATCGAACACCGGGGAGCGGTTTTTT. Amino acid sequence: CATVGRSNTGERFF.

In its sample, this clonotype was seen many times. The CDR3 nucleotides read TGTGCCAACGGACAGAGCTCCTATAATTCACCCCTCCACTTT. Translation gives CANGQSSYNSPLHF. The chain carries TRBV2 and TRBJ1-6; D perhaps matches TRBD1 (6 bases). Germline assignment: CDR1 SNHLY and CDR2 FYNNEI. This CDR3 is 14 amino acids long. Trimming removed 10 bases from V and 0 bases from J, with 10 bases in between.

This clonotype came up a few times. This chain connects TRBV11-2 to TRBJ2-6, with D tentatively TRBD2 (6 bases). Trimming left V 3 bases short and J 0 bases short, with 12 bases between. CDR1 and CDR2 from the germline V gene are SGHAT and FQNNGV. CDR3 length equals 17 residues. The CDR3 protein is CASSFPGAPSGANVLTF. CDR3 nucleotide sequence: TGTGCCAGCAGCTTCCCGGGAGCCCCCTCTGGGGCCAACGTCCTGACTTTC. Supplemented by reference TRBV11-2 and TRBJ2-6, the full variable domain reads EAGVAQSPRYKIIEKRQSVAFWCNPISGHATLYWYQQILGQGPKLLIQFQNNGVVDDSQLPKDRFSAERLKGVDSTLKIQPAKLEDSAVYLCASSFPGAPSGANVLTFGAGSRLTVL.

This clonotype was picked up a small number of times. The chain has TRBV29-1 and TRBJ2-3; tentatively, D is TRBD1 (5 bases). V dropped 3 bases and J dropped 0 bases, with 7 bases sitting between them. The CDR3 has 13 amino acids. Germline V CDR1 and CDR2: SQVTM, ANQGSEA. This CDR3 reads CSVEQGSTDTQYF. CDR3 coding DNA: TGCAGCGTTGAGCAGGGTAGCACAGATACGCAGTATTTT.

This clonotype was observed many times. CDR3 amino acids: CASSPPIGAGGQPQHF. CDR3 coding DNA: TGTGCCAGCTCACCACCTATCGGTGCAGGGGGGCAGCCCCAGCATTTT. V gene TRBV18 combines with J gene TRBJ1-5, with 7 positions matching TRBD1. The germline V gene encodes CDR1 KGHSH and CDR2 LQKENI. V lost 0 bases, J lost 7 bases, and 9 bases stayed unmatched. The CDR3 runs 16 residues.

The chain joins TRBV29-1 to TRBJ2-7, with unresolved D. Germline-derived CDR1 and CDR2 are SQVTM and ANQGSEA. The CDR3 is made up of 10 amino acids. With 7 bases removed from V and 2 bases from J, the gap between germline ends came to 6 bases. The CDR3 loop reads CSGPAYEQYF. CDR3 nucleotides: TGCAGCGGACCGGCCTACGAGCAGTACTTC.

The V call is TRBV20-1, the J call TRBJ2-3, with 13 bases aligning to TRBD2. From germline, CDR1 is DFQATT and CDR2 SNEGSKA (reference sequence). V was clipped by 5 bases and J by 4 bases; unmatched bases: 6. The CDR3 is 15 amino acids. The CDR3 spells CSAQTSGGWSDTQYF. The CDR3 nucleotides read TGCAGTGCTCAGACTAGCGGGGGGTGGTCAGATACGCAGTATTTT.

The CDR3 DNA reads TGTGCCAGCAGCCCCCGTTTGGGGACTAGCGGGGGGCCTGGCACAGATACGCAGTATTTT. It is translated as CASSPRLGTSGGPGTDTQYF. The chain combines TRBV6-6 with TRBJ2-3; TRBD2 aligns across 15 bases. CDR1 and CDR2 (germline): MNHNY, SVGAGI (reference sequence). CDR3 length: 20 residues. J was trimmed by 1 base and V by 6 bases; bases with no gene match: 14.